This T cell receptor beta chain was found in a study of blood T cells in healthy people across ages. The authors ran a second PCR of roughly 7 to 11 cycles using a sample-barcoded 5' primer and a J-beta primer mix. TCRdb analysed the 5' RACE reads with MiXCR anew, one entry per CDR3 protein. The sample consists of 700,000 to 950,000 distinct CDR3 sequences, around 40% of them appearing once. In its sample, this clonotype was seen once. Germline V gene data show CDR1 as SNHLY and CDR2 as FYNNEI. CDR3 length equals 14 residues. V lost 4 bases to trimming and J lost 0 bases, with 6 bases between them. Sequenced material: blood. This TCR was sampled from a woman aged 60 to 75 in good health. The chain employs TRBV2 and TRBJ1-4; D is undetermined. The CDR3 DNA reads TGTGCCAGCAGTGGAGTACCAACTAATGAAAAACTGTTTTTT. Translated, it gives CASSGVPTNEKLFF.